The present T cell receptor beta chain was sequenced within a study of metastatic and nonmetastatic thyroid tumors. Study-level background: Repertoire comparison spanned blood and tumor or nodule tissue of malignant and benign thyroid patients. General observations from the study: Relative to benign nodules, malignant thyroid tumors were reportedly characterized by significantly elevated TCR beta diversity in blood and tumor.

Each patient came to thyroid surgery without any prior treatment (of any kind). In the case of this clone: The antigen remains undetermined.

Germline CDR1 reads LNHDA; CDR2 reads SQIVND (reference sequence). Unmatched junction bases numbered 6, after V lost 5 bases and J lost 5 bases. The length of the CDR3 is 14 residues. From the PCR reads, TCRdb re-called clones with MiXCR. Of 20,000 to 25,000 clones listed, roughly an eighth were seen once; the top ten hold approximately 6.2%. V and J are TRBV19 and TRBJ1-5, with TRBD1 identical over 7 bases. The sequence was obtained from a male donor with papillary thyroid cancer or a benign thyroid nodule (not recorded which). Some clones in this sample may be carry-over from other donors' samples. What was sequenced was blood. The CDR3 sequence: CASSAGGWYQPQHF. CDR3 coding DNA: TGTGCCAGTAGTGCAGGGGGGTGGTATCAGCCCCAGCATTTT.